The clone carrying this T cell receptor (beta chain) was picked up a small number of times. No antigen is known for it. CDR3 length: 14 amino acids. Deletions cut 6 bases from V and 7 bases from J, with 13 bases between. CDR1 is MNHNS, CDR2 SASEGT, per germline. The study ran its PCR with 60 Vbeta and 13 Jbeta primers. Sequencing used immunoSEQ multiplex PCR; TCRdb keeps in-frame clones, though not all of them. The repertoire holds about 83,000 clones, over 60% seen once, with roughly 4.2% in the top ten. The data were taken from a study of cytomegalovirus exposure and HLA in healthy donors. Study in general: Of roughly 400 genotyped donors, around 84% clustered with self-reported Caucasian donors. Study results and limitations: Later findings reportedly placed an Asian-associated ancestry cluster below the roughly 670-donor mean for N-insertions.

Sequenced material: PBMCs. The J gene is TRBJ1-6, the V gene TRBV6-1, with a weak D call TRBD1 (5 bases). The clonotype was recovered from a man aged 55-75 years in good health and CMV-seronegative. For the CDR3, the DNA is TGTGCCAGCAGCGAAACTTACAGGAATTCACCCCTCCACTTT. This codes for CASSETYRNSPLHF.